This note documents a single T cell receptor beta chain sequence. Its specificity is not known. Antigen-specific CD4+ T cells were expanded (with viral peptide pools) by the ViraFEST assay ahead of sequencing. Culture proceeded for roughly ten days, and CD4+ T cells were then isolated. Absence of prior SARS-CoV-2 infection characterized the vaccine recipients, who showed negative nucleocapsid antibodies. A half-medium replacement with IL-2 medium was carried out on days 3 and 7. The data were obtained in a study of vaccination effects on CD4 cells after COVID-19. Clones were read by immunoSEQ multiplex PCR, and TCRdb kept only the in-frame ones, dropping some. The repertoire consists of approximately 54,000 clones, with 75% to 90% occurring once and the leading ten covering more than 2%. The CDR3 contains 13 residues. V shed 7 bases and J shed 3 bases, with 12 bases lying between them. Germline CDR1 SGHTS, CDR2 YDEGEE.

The sequences come from CD4+ T cells from PBMCs cultured with HCoV-229E spike peptides, collected before COVID-19 vaccination. V gene TRBV5-8 combines with J gene TRBJ2-3, with a weak D call TRBD2 (5 bases). The TCR originated in a human donor who received a COVID-19 vaccine. The CDR3: CASVFPGTDTQYF. The DNA of the CDR3 is TGTGCCAGCGTCTTTCCGGGGACAGATACGCAGTATTTT.